This T cell receptor (beta chain) emerged from a study of blood T cells in healthy people across ages. A second PCR, run for roughly 7 to 11 cycles, used a sample-barcoded 5' primer plus a J-beta primer mix. TCRdb itself ran the 5' RACE reads through MiXCR, one entry per CDR3 protein. In the table there are fewer than 800,000 distinct CDR3 sequences, 45% to 50% of which are singletons. Trimming took 6 bases from V and 6 from J, leaving 17 bases between them. CDR3 size: 14 residues. Germline-derived CDR1 and CDR2 are MNHEY and SVGEGT. The receptor comes from a woman aged 60-75 years in good health. The rearrangement uses TRBV6-2 or TRBV6-3 and TRBJ1-2; possibly TRBD1 for D (6 bases). The sample consisted of blood. The CDR3 protein is CASRHRAGANGYTF. DNA of the CDR3: TGTGCCAGCAGACACCGTGCGGGGGCCAATGGCTACACCTTC.